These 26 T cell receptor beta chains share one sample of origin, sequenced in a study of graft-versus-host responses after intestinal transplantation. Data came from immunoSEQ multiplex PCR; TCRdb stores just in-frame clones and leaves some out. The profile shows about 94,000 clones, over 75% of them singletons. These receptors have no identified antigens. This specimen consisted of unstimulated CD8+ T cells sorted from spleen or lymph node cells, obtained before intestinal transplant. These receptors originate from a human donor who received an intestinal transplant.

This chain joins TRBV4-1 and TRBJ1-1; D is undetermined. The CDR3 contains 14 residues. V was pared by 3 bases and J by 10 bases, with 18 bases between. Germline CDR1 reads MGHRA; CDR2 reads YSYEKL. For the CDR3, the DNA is TGCGCCAGCAGCCACCTGGGCCCCGGGAAGGCAGCTTTCTTT. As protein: CASSHLGPGKAAFF.

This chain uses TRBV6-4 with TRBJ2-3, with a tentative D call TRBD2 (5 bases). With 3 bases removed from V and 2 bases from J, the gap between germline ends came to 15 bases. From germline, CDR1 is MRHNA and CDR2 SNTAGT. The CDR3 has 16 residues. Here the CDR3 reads CASSETWERATDTQYF. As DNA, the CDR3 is TGTGCCAGCAGTGAGACGTGGGAGAGGGCCACAGATACGCAGTATTTT.

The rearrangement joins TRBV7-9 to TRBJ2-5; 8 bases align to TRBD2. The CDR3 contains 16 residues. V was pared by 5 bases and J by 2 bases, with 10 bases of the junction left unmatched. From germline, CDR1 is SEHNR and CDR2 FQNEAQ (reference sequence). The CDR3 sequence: CASSHVQLAAQETQYF. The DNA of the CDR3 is TGTGCCAGCAGCCACGTCCAACTAGCGGCACAAGAGACCCAGTACTTC. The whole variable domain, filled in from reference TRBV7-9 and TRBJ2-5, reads DTGVSQNPRHKITKRGQNVTFRCDPISEHNRLYWYRQTLGQGPEFLTYFQNEAQLEKSRLLSDRFSAERPKGSFSTLEIQRTEQGDSAMYLCASSHVQLAAQETQYFGPGTRLLVL.

CDR3 amino acids: CASSLEGTDGGTQYF. Written as DNA, the CDR3 is TGTGCCAGCAGCTTAGAAGGCACAGACGGAGGGACCCAGTACTTC. The rearrangement joins TRBV7-8 to TRBJ2-5; TRBD2 is a possible D gene (5 bases). The CDR3 runs to 15 residues. Germline assignment: CDR1 SGHVS and CDR2 FQNEAQ. The V end was cut by 1 base, the J end by 7 bases, with 16 bases between.

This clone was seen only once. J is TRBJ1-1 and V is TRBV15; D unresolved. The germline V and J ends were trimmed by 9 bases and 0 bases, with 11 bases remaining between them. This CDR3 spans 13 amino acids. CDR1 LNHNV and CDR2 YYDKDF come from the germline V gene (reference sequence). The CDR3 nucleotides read TGTGCCACGCGCGGGAGCATGAACACTGAAGCTTTCTTT. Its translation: CATRGSMNTEAFF.

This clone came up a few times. As DNA, the CDR3 is TGCGCCAGCAGCGCCTTATCCGGGACAGATATTGAAGCTTTCTTT. Translated, it gives CASSALSGTDIEAFF. The chain combines TRBV5-1 with TRBJ1-1; 7 bases fit TRBD1. CDR1 and CDR2 (germline): SGHRS, YFSETQ. This CDR3 comprises 15 residues. J was trimmed by 7 bases and V by 4 bases; bases with no gene match: 13.

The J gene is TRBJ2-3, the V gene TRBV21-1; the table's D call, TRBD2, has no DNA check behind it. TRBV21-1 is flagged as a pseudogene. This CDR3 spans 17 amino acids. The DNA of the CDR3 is TGTGCCAGCAGCCAACCTTGGACTAGCGAAGGGACAGATACGCAGTATTTT. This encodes CASSQPWTSEGTDTQYF.

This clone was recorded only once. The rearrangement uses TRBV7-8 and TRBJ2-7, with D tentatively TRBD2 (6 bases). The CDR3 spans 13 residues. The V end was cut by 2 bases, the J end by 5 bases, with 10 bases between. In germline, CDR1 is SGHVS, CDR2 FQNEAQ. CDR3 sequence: CASSLRWEDEQYF. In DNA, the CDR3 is TGTGCCAGCAGCTTAAGGTGGGAGGACGAGCAGTACTTC.

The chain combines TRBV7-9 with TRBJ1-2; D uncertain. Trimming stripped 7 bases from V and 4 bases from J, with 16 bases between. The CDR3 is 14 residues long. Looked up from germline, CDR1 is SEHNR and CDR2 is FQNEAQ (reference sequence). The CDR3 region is CASTEGTGSYGYTF. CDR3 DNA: TGTGCCAGCACCGAAGGTACGGGGTCCTATGGCTACACCTTC.

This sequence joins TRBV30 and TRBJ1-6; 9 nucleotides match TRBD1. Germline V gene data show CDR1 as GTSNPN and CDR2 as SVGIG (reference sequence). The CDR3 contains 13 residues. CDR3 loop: CAGDRDVNSPLHF. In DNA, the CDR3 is TGTGCGGGGGACAGGGATGTTAATTCACCCCTCCACTTT.

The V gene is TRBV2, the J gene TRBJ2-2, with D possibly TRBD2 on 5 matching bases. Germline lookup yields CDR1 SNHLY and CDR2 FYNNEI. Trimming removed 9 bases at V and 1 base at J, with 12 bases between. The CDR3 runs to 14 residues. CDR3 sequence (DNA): TGTGCCAGTTTGCCAGGACTGAACACCGGGGAGCTGTTTTTT. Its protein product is CASLPGLNTGELFF. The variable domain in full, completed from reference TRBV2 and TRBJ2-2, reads EPEVTQTPSHQVTQMGQEVILRCVPISNHLYFYWYRQILGQKVEFLVSFYNNEISEKSEIFDDQFSVERPDGSNFTLKIRSTKLEDSAMYFCASLPGLNTGELFFGEGSRLTVL.

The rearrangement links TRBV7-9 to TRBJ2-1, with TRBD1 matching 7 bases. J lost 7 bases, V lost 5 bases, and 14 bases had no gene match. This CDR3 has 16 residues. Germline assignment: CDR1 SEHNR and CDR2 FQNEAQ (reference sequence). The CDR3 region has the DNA TGTGCCAGCAGCCGCCTATTCAGGACAGGTCAGAATGAGCAGTTCTTC. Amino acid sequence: CASSRLFRTGQNEQFF.

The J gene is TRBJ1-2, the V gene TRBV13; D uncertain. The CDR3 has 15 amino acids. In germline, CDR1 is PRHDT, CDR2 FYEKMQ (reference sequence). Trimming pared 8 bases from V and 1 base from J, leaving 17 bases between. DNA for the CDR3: TGTGCCAGCGGTTCCAGGTTGACTAGTAACTATGGCTACACCTTC. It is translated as CASGSRLTSNYGYTF. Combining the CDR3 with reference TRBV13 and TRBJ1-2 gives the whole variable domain AAGVIQSPRHLIKEKRETATLKCYPIPRHDTVYWYQQGPGQDPQFLISFYEKMQSDKGSIPDRFSAQQFSDYHSELNMSSLELGDSALYFCASGSRLTSNYGYTFGSGTRLTVV.

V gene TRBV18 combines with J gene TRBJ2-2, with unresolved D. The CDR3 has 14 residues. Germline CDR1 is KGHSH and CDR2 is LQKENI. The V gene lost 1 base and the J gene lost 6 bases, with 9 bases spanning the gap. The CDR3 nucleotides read TGTGCCAGCTCACCACAGTTGGGCCCCGGGGAGCTGTTTTTT. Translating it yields CASSPQLGPGELFF.

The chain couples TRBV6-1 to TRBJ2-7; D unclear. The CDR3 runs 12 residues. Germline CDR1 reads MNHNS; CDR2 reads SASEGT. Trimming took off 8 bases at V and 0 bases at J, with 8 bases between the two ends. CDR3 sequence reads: CASLARSYEQYF. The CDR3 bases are TGTGCCAGCTTGGCCCGCTCCTACGAGCAGTACTTC.

CDR3 residues: CASSQVWNTGELFF. The CDR3 DNA reads as TGCGCCAGCAGCCAAGTCTGGAACACCGGGGAGCTGTTTTTT. This rearrangement joins TRBV4-1 to TRBJ2-2, with no clear D. CDR3 size: 14 residues. Germline V CDR1 and CDR2: MGHRA, YSYEKL. The V end lost 1 base, the J end lost 1 base, and 4 bases lay between the germline ends.

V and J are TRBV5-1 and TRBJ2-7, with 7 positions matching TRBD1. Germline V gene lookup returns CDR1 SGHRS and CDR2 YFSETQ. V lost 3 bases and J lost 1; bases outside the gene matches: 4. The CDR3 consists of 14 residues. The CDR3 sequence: CASSSSTGSYEQYF. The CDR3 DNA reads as TGCGCCAGCAGCTCCTCGACAGGGTCCTACGAGCAGTACTTC.

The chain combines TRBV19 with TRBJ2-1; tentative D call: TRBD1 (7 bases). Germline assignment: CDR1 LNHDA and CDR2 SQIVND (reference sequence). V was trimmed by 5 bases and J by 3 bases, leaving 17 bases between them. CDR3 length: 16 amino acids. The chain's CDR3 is CASSLRGDTYYNEQFF. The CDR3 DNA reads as TGTGCCAGTAGTCTCAGGGGGGACACCTACTACAATGAGCAGTTCTTC.

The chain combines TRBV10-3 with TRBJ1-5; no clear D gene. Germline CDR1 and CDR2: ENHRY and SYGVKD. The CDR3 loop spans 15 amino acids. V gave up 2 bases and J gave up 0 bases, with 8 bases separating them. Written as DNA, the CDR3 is TGTGCCATCAGTGAGGGAGCCGGTAGCAATCAGCCCCAGCATTTT. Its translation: CAISEGAGSNQPQHF.

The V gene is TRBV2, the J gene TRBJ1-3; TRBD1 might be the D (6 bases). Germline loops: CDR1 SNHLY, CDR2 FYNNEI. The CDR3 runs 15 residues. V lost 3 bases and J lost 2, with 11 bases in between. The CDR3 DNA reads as TGTGCCAGCAGTGACACAGGGAACGCTGGAAACACCATATATTTT. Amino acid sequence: CASSDTGNAGNTIYF.

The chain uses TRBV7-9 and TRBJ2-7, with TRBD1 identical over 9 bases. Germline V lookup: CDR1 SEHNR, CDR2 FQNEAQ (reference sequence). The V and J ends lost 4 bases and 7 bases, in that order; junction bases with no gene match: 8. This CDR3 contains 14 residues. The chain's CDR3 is CASSSGTGTGEQYF. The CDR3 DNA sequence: TGTGCCAGCAGCTCCGGGACAGGGACGGGGGAGCAGTACTTC.

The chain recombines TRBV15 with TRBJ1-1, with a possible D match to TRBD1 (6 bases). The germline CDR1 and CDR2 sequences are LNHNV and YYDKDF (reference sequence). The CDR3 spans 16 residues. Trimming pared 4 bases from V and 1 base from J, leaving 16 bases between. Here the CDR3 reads CATSKGGLIPNTEAFF. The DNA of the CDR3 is TGTGCCACCAGCAAAGGGGGTCTGATACCGAACACTGAAGCTTTCTTT.

The DNA of the CDR3 is TGTGCCAGTAGTATAAGGACTAGCTTGTTGTTCGATGAGCAGTTCTTC. Translating it yields CASSIRTSLLFDEQFF. This sequence joins TRBV19 and TRBJ2-1, with 8 bases aligning to TRBD2. The V gene's germline CDR1 is LNHDA and CDR2 SQIVND (reference sequence). Losses at the gene ends were 2 bases for V and 8 bases for J; bases not matched to a gene: 11. The CDR3 is 16 residues long.

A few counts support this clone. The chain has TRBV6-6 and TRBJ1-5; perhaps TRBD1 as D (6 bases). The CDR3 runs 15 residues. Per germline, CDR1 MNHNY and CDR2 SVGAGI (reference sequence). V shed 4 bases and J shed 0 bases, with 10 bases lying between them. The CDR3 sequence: CASSLTGNSNQPQHF. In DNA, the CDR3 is TGTGCCAGCAGTTTAACAGGGAATAGCAATCAGCCCCAGCATTTT.

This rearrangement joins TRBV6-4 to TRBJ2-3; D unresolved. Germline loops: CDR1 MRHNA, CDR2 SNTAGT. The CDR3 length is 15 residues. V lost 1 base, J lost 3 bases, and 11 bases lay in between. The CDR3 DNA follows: TGTGCCAGCAGTGACTTGAAACAGCCGACAGATACGCAGTATTTT. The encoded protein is CASSDLKQPTDTQYF.

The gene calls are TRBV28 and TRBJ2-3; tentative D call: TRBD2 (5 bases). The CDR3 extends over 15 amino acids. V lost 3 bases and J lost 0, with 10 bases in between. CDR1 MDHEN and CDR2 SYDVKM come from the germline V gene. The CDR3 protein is CASSFGAVSTDTQYF. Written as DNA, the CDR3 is TGTGCCAGCAGTTTCGGAGCGGTAAGCACAGATACGCAGTATTTT.